Each of the 5 T cell receptor beta chains below was sequenced from the same sample in a study of vaccination effects on CD4 cells after COVID-19 (dated by TCRdb to 2022 to 2024). The receptor library was made with the immunoSEQ multiplex PCR assay. Imported from immuneACCESS, the table was reduced by TCRdb to in-frame sequences with V and J called. These copies leave out some clones; in studies compared against another copy, an unresolved V gene accounts for under half, and the cause of the remainder is not known. The sample profile shows more than 60,000 clones; around 69% of them were found once. Around 1.5% of the sample is held by the ten biggest clonotypes. Their recognized antigens are unknown. In the ViraFEST assay, PBMC were stimulated with viral peptide pools, and TCR sequencing was then used to find antigen-specific CD4+ T cell clonotypes based on their expansion. After less than 13 days of culture, CD4+ T cells were isolated with the EasySep CD4+ T cell isolation kit. Each participant got two doses of an mRNA SARS-CoV-2 vaccine, either BNT162b2 or mRNA-1273.

This specimen consisted of CD4+ T cells from PBMCs cultured with HCoV-229E spike peptides, obtained after COVID-19 vaccination. What the cell subset or site label conveys for this sample: HCoV-229E spike overlapping peptide pool stimulation. Receptors originate from a human donor who received a COVID-19 vaccine.

The chain couples TRBV7-3 to TRBJ1-2; D is ambiguous. V was clipped by 0 bases and J by 8 bases, with 16 bases between them. The CDR3 contains 15 residues. Germline lookup yields CDR1 SGHTA and CDR2 FQGTGA. Here the CDR3 DNA reads TGTGCCAGCAGCTTAACGTCCTTCGGGATAGAGGGCTACACCTTC. The encoded protein is CASSLTSFGIEGYTF.

V and J are TRBV19 and TRBJ1-5; D uncertain. The CDR3 has 13 residues. From germline, CDR1 is LNHDA and CDR2 SQIVND (reference sequence). Trimming stripped 10 bases from V and 5 bases from J, with 15 bases between. The CDR3 nucleotides read TGTGCCACTTCGGAGGGTAGGGATCAGCCCCAGCATTTT. Amino acids: CATSEGRDQPQHF.

The V call is TRBV6-5, the J call TRBJ1-2; D is perhaps TRBD1 (5 bases). With 2 bases removed from V and 5 bases from J, the gap between germline ends came to 15 bases. Germline CDR1 is MNHEY and CDR2 is SVGAGI. CDR3 length equals 15 residues. The DNA of the CDR3 is TGTGCCAGCAGTTACAGTCAGGGTTCTGTTTATGGCTACACCTTC. Amino acid sequence: CASSYSQGSVYGYTF.

This rearrangement joins TRBV7-3 to TRBJ2-2, with 7 nucleotides matching TRBD1. Trimming cost V 5 bases and J 1 base; bases outside gene matches: 4. The CDR3 runs to 15 residues. Germline CDR1 SGHTA, CDR2 FQGTGA. The chain's CDR3 is CASSPGTVNTGELFF. The DNA of the CDR3 is TGTGCCAGCAGCCCCGGGACAGTGAACACCGGGGAGCTGTTTTTT.

The chain joins TRBV7-8 to TRBJ1-4, with D perhaps TRBD1 (6 bases). This CDR3 contains 16 residues. CDR1 is SGHVS and CDR2 is FQNEAQ in the germline V gene. V was clipped by 3 bases and J by 6 bases, with 17 bases between them. CDR3 nucleotide sequence: TGTGCCAGCAGCTTGTCGGTCAGGACAGACCATGAAAAACTGTTTTTT. Its protein is CASSLSVRTDHEKLFF. The complete variable domain, with remaining parts taken from reference TRBV7-8 and TRBJ1-4, reads GAGVSQSPRYKVAKRGQDVALRCDPISGHVSLFWYQQALGQGPEFLTYFQNEAQLDKSGLPSDRFFAERPEGSVSTLKIQRTQQEDSAVYLCASSLSVRTDHEKLFFGSGTQLSVL.